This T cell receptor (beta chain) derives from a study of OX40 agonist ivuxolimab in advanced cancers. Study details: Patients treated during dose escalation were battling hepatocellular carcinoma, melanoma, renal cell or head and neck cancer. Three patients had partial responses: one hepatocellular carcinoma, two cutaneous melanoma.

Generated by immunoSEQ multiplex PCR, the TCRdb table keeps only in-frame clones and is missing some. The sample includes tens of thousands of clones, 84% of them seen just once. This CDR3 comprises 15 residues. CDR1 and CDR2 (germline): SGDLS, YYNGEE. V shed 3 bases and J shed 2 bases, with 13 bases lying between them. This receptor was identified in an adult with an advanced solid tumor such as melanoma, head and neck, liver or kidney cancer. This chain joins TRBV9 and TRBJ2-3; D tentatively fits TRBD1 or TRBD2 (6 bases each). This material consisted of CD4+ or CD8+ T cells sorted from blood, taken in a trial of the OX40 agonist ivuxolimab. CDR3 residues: CASSGRGAHTDTQYF. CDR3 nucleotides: TGTGCCAGCAGCGGAAGGGGGGCCCACACAGATACGCAGTATTTT. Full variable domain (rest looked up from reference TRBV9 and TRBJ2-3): DSGVTQTPKHLITATGQRVTLRCSPRSGDLSVYWYQQSLDQGLQFLIQYYNGEERAKGNILERFSAQQFPDLHSELNLSSLELGDSALYFCASSGRGAHTDTQYFGPGTRLTVL.